The clone carrying this TCR beta chain is judged medium-sized. Its cognate antigen is unknown. This record belongs to a study of T cell repertoires in aging, cancer and after chemotherapy. Study-wide background: Pre- and post-chemotherapy samples were paired from glioblastoma patients treated with temozolomide-based therapy.

Overall study results and limits: Loss of evenness, beyond lost richness, contributed to age-related TCR diversity decline in cancer patients.

Peripheral blood genomic DNA, not sorted cells or RNA, was the template. This CDR3 has 12 amino acids. The ends were cut back, 1 base at V and 6 bases at J, with 3 bases in the middle. From germline, CDR1 is KGHSH and CDR2 LQKENI. A mixed TRB-A/B primer pool amplified rearranged TRB by multiplex touch-down PCR. One entry per CDR3 protein, called by TCRdb with MiXCR from the multiplex PCR reads. The sample comprises under 5,000 distinct CDR3 sequences, more than 25% of which are singletons, and less than 20% rests with the top ten. The sample comprised blood. The J gene is TRBJ2-2, the V gene TRBV18; D remains ambiguous. The TCR originated in a human donor with a solid tumor. CDR3 sequence: CASSPRAGELFF. CDR3 bases: TGTGCCAGCTCACCACGGGCCGGGGAGCTGTTTTTT. Variable domain in full (rest from reference TRBV18 and TRBJ2-2): NAGVMQNPRHLVRRRGQEARLRCSPMKGHSHVYWYRQLPEEGLKFMVYLQKENIIDESGMPKERFSAEFPKEGPSILRIQQVVRGDSAAYFCASSPRAGELFFGEGSRLTVL.